One and the same sample provided the 25 T cell receptor beta chains below, sequenced in a study of cytomegalovirus exposure and HLA in healthy donors. TCRdb's copy holds only in-frame clones and misses some; the assay was immunoSEQ multiplex PCR. The sample contains almost 65,000 clones, roughly 90% of which appear only once. Sequencing was performed on PBMCs. Source of these receptors: a young woman in good health and CMV-seronegative.

The V and J genes are TRBV7-2 and TRBJ1-2, with TRBD1 identical over 7 bases. J was trimmed by 7 bases and V by 5 bases; bases with no gene match: 7. CDR1 and CDR2 (germline): SGHTA, FQGNSA. The CDR3 totals 13 residues. The CDR3 here is CASSRMTGLGYTF. CDR3 coding DNA: TGTGCCAGCAGCCGAATGACAGGGCTTGGCTACACCTTC.

The chain carries TRBV5-1 and TRBJ2-2, with 7 nucleotides matching TRBD2. V dropped 4 bases and J dropped 2; count of bases not matched to a gene: 5. Per the germline V gene, CDR1 is SGHRS and CDR2 is YFSETQ. The CDR3 sequence is 15 residues long. Written as DNA, the CDR3 is TGCGCCAGCAGCCTTACTAGCGAAAACACCGGGGAGCTGTTTTTT. This codes for CASSLTSENTGELFF.

This clone was recorded once. V and J are TRBV7-3 and TRBJ2-1; TRBD2 aligns across 7 bases. This CDR3 contains 16 residues. The ends lost 0 bases at V and 3 bases at J; junction bases unmatched: 5. In germline, CDR1 is SGHTA, CDR2 FQGTGA. The CDR3 spells CASSLTSSSGYNEQFF. For the CDR3, the DNA is TGTGCCAGCAGCTTAACGTCCTCTAGCGGCTACAATGAGCAGTTCTTC.

CDR3 DNA: TGTGCCACCAGCAGAGATCTCGGCTCGGGAGCCAAAAACATTCAGTACTTC. Residues: CATSRDLGSGAKNIQYF. The chain links TRBV15 to TRBJ2-4; D uncertain. Trimming shortened V by 0 bases and J by 0 bases, and 12 bases separated the two germline ends. Germline lookup yields CDR1 LNHNV and CDR2 YYDKDF (reference sequence). The CDR3 has 17 residues.

This clone was counted only a few times. The chain couples TRBV7-7 to TRBJ2-5; 8 nucleotides agree with TRBD2. V dropped 5 bases and J dropped 2; count of bases not matched to a gene: 7. Germline CDR1 SSHAT, CDR2 FNYEAQ (reference sequence). CDR3 length equals 15 residues. CDR3 loop: CASSPYGTRQETQYF. CDR3 DNA: TGTGCCAGCAGCCCTTACGGGACTAGACAAGAGACCCAGTACTTC.

The chain recombines TRBV9 with TRBJ2-7; 7 nucleotides match TRBD2. The CDR3 has 16 amino acids. Germline assignment: CDR1 SGDLS and CDR2 YYNGEE. With 0 bases clipped from V and 3 bases from J, the junction kept 9 bases outside the gene matches. CDR3 bases: TGTGCCAGCAGCGTAGGGGGCGGGAGCAGAGTCTACGAGCAGTACTTC. Translating gives CASSVGGGSRVYEQYF.

V gene TRBV2 combines with J gene TRBJ1-1; D gene uncertain. This CDR3 has 15 residues. Trimming took off 7 bases at V and 0 bases at J, with 15 bases between the two ends. Per germline, CDR1 SNHLY and CDR2 FYNNEI. CDR3 amino acids: CASTPRALMNTEAFF. As DNA, the CDR3 is TGTGCCAGCACCCCGAGGGCCCTCATGAACACTGAAGCTTTCTTT. Complete variable domain (other parts from reference TRBV2 and TRBJ1-1): EPEVTQTPSHQVTQMGQEVILRCVPISNHLYFYWYRQILGQKVEFLVSFYNNEISEKSEIFDDQFSVERPDGSNFTLKIRSTKLEDSAMYFCASTPRALMNTEAFFGQGTRLTVV.

The gene calls are TRBV7-2 and TRBJ2-1, with 8 bases lining up with TRBD1. The CDR3 length is 13 residues. V shed 10 bases and J 0 bases; nucleotides not matched to a gene: 2. CDR1 is SGHTA, CDR2 FQGNSA, per germline. The CDR3: CATDRGSYNEQFF. The CDR3 coding sequence is TGTGCCACCGACAGGGGCTCCTACAATGAGCAGTTCTTC. The full variable domain, with the rest looked up from reference TRBV7-2 and TRBJ2-1, is GAGVSQSPSNKVTEKGKDVELRCDPISGHTALYWYRQSLGQGLEFLIYFQGNSAPDKSGLPSDRFSAERTGGSVSTLTIQRTQQEDSAVYLCATDRGSYNEQFFGPGTRLTVL.

The genes are TRBV7-6 and TRBJ2-3; no clear D gene. Germline-derived CDR1 and CDR2 are SGHVS and FNYEAQ. V was clipped by 6 bases and J by 2 bases, with 6 bases between them. This CDR3 has 12 amino acids. For the CDR3, the DNA is TGTGCCAGCAGTATTAACACAGATACGCAGTATTTT. Amino acids: CASSINTDTQYF. The entire variable domain, with the rest obtained from reference TRBV7-6 and TRBJ2-3, is as follows: GAGVSQSPRYKVTKRGQDVALRCDPISGHVSLYWYRQALGQGPEFLTYFNYEAQQDKSGLPNDRFSAERPEGSISTLTIQRTEQRDSAMYRCASSINTDTQYFGPGTRLTVL.

The chain links TRBV6-6 to TRBJ2-7, with D possibly being TRBD1 (6 bases). Germline CDR1 is MNHNY and CDR2 is SVGAGI (reference sequence). CDR3 length equals 16 residues. Trimming removed 0 bases from V and 1 base from J, with 13 bases in between. This CDR3 is CASSYSISQGSYEQYF. The DNA of the CDR3 is TGTGCCAGCAGTTACTCGATTTCTCAGGGGTCCTACGAGCAGTACTTC.

This chain connects TRBV4-2 to TRBJ2-2, with TRBD1 matching over 7 bases. V was pared by 0 bases and J by 4 bases, with 2 bases of the junction left unmatched. Germline CDR1 and CDR2: LGHNA and YNFKEQ. The CDR3 runs 15 residues. CDR3: CASSQDAGGTGELFF. CDR3 sequence (DNA): TGTGCCAGCAGCCAAGATGCAGGGGGCACCGGGGAGCTGTTTTTT.

This chain uses TRBV6-1 with TRBJ1-2; D possibly corresponds to TRBD1 (6 bases). This CDR3 is 11 amino acids long. The ends were cut back, 2 bases at V and 12 bases at J, with 10 bases in the middle. Germline assignment: CDR1 MNHNS and CDR2 SASEGT. Here the CDR3 reads CASSETGLHTF. CDR3 DNA: TGTGCCAGCAGTGAAACAGGGTTACACACCTTC.

This rearrangement joins TRBV13 to TRBJ1-5; D is possibly TRBD1 (5 bases). This CDR3 has 14 residues. Germline loops: CDR1 PRHDT, CDR2 FYEKMQ (reference sequence). V dropped 0 bases and J dropped 4 bases, with 7 bases sitting between them. As DNA, the CDR3 is TGTGCCAGCAGCTTAGGCGGGGGAAATCAGCCCCAGCATTTT. It is translated as CASSLGGGNQPQHF.

This chain joins TRBV2 and TRBJ2-1; 9 bases are shared with TRBD1. The CDR3 totals 13 residues. Germline CDR1 and CDR2: SNHLY and FYNNEI. V shed 3 bases, J shed 14 bases, and the junction held 8 bases outside the gene matches. CDR3 residues: CASSEQAGQGKFF. The CDR3 nucleotides are TGTGCCAGCAGTGAGCAGGCGGGACAGGGAAAGTTCTTC.

V is TRBV18 and J is TRBJ2-1; D is perhaps TRBD2 (5 bases). This CDR3 spans 15 amino acids. With 1 base removed from V and 3 bases from J, the gap between germline ends came to 10 bases. Germline CDR1 is KGHSH and CDR2 is LQKENI. CDR3 in DNA: TGTGCCAGCTCACCACTTCCCGGGATCTACAATGAGCAGTTCTTC. As protein: CASSPLPGIYNEQFF.

In its sample, this clone was seen once. The gene calls are TRBV5-5 and TRBJ1-4, with D possibly being TRBD1 (5 bases). CDR1 is SGHKS and CDR2 is YYEKEE in the germline V gene (reference sequence). Trimming cost V 0 bases and J 5 bases, with 11 bases left between them. CDR3 size: 15 residues. CDR3 nucleotides: TGTGCCAGCAGCTTGGAAGGGGTAGGGAATGAAAAACTGTTTTTT. Translated, it gives CASSLEGVGNEKLFF.

The J gene is TRBJ2-1, the V gene TRBV6-6, with 8 bases lining up with TRBD2. Germline lookup yields CDR1 MNHNY and CDR2 SVGAGI (reference sequence). The ends lost 0 bases at V and 9 bases at J; junction bases unmatched: 7. CDR3 length: 15 residues. The CDR3 protein is CASSYSSGSRGEQFF. The CDR3 DNA sequence: TGTGCCAGCAGTTACTCGAGCGGGAGTAGGGGTGAGCAGTTCTTC.

This chain joins TRBV7-2 and TRBJ2-1; 8 nucleotides line up with TRBD2. The V gene end was trimmed by 0 bases and the J gene end by 6 bases; junction bases not matched to a gene: 10. The CDR3 runs to 17 residues. The V gene's germline CDR1 is SGHTA and CDR2 FQGNSA. CDR3 DNA: TGTGCCAGCAGCTTAGCTCTCCCAGCGGGAGCGGGCAATGAGCAGTTCTTC. Its protein is CASSLALPAGAGNEQFF.

This sequence joins TRBV11-2 and TRBJ2-7; a possible D gene is TRBD2 (6 bases). The CDR3 runs to 15 residues. Germline V gene data show CDR1 as SGHAT and CDR2 as FQNNGV. With 7 bases removed from V and 2 bases from J, the gap between germline ends came to 18 bases. The CDR3 nucleotides are TGTGCCAGCACTTATACCCGGGGGACTCCCTACGAGCAGTACTTC. It encodes CASTYTRGTPYEQYF.

The chain combines TRBV7-3 with TRBJ2-3; maybe TRBD2 (7 bases). Germline lookup yields CDR1 SGHTA and CDR2 FQGTGA. V lost 8 bases and J 0 bases, leaving 15 bases between the germline ends. This CDR3 spans 15 amino acids. The CDR3 DNA reads TGTGCCAGCCGATTCACGGGGGGCAGCACAGATACGCAGTATTTT. As protein: CASRFTGGSTDTQYF.

The V gene is TRBV28, the J gene TRBJ1-5, with 8 bases lining up with TRBD1. Per the germline V gene, CDR1 is MDHEN and CDR2 is SYDVKM. The ends lost 2 bases at V and 5 bases at J; junction bases unmatched: 2. The CDR3 sequence is 14 residues long. This chain's CDR3 is CASSLGQGYQPQHF. DNA for the CDR3: TGTGCCAGCAGTTTAGGACAGGGATATCAGCCCCAGCATTTT.

In this sample, this clone turned up a few times. This chain links TRBV2 with TRBJ1-4; 7 bases align to TRBD1. CDR3 length equals 14 residues. CDR1 is SNHLY, CDR2 FYNNEI, per germline. V dropped 8 bases and J dropped 8; count of bases not matched to a gene: 11. CDR3 sequence reads: CASRVEGAREKLFF. CDR3 DNA: TGTGCCAGCCGCGTCGAGGGGGCGCGAGAAAAACTGTTTTTT.

The V and J genes are TRBV14 and TRBJ1-1, with a tentative D call TRBD1 (5 bases). The germline CDR1 and CDR2 sequences are SGHDN and FVKESK. The germline V and J ends were trimmed by 4 bases and 6 bases, with 15 bases remaining between them. This CDR3 spans 14 amino acids. Here the CDR3 reads CASSPPGTGAEAFF. For the CDR3, the DNA is TGTGCCAGCAGCCCCCCAGGGACGGGAGCTGAAGCTTTCTTT.

The gene calls are TRBV11-2 and TRBJ2-2; 7 bases line up with TRBD1. With V trimmed by 5 bases and J by 2 bases, 8 bases remained unmatched. The CDR3 totals 16 residues. From germline, CDR1 is SGHAT and CDR2 FQNNGV. This CDR3 reads CASSTPWDSNTGELFF. CDR3 nucleotide sequence: TGTGCCAGCAGCACGCCCTGGGACAGTAACACCGGGGAGCTGTTTTTT.

This clone has only one observation. J is TRBJ2-5 and V is TRBV6-6; no reliable D call. V gave up 7 bases and J gave up 1 base, with 10 bases separating them. CDR3 size: 13 residues. Germline V gene sequence: CDR1 MNHNY, CDR2 SVGAGI (reference sequence). The CDR3 DNA follows: TGTGCCAGCAACCCACAGCCCCAAGAGACCCAGTACTTC. Protein product: CASNPQPQETQYF.